These T cell receptor beta chains were read from a single sample in a study of control samples from healthy donors and cancer patients. TCRdb keeps only in-frame clones here, not all; method: immunoSEQ multiplex PCR. The sample records about 180,000 clones, roughly 92% being singletons. The sample consisted of blood. The receptors derive from a man younger than 45 in good health. Each CDR3 is given with its conserved first and last residue. A D gene is named only where the DNA matches it firmly. Some rows have no size entry. The others give once, few or many, or a class for an expanded clone.

NA | TRBJ1-2 | TRBV19 | NA | TGTGCCAGTAGTATGGGGGGGGTAGGCTATGGCTACACCTTC | CASSMGGVGYGYTF
NA | TRBJ2-4 | TRBV21-1 | NA | TGTGCCTTAGGGAGAGCCAAAAACATTCAGTACTTC | CALGRAKNIQYF
NA | TRBJ2-5 | TRBV11-3 | NA | TGTGCCAGCAGCTTAGGTCTGGACAGCCAAGAGACCCAGTACTTC | CASSLGLDSQETQYF
NA | TRBJ2-7 | TRBV28 | NA | TGTGCCAGCAGCCCATCTGAAGGCGGACCGTTTGGAGAGCAGTACTTC | CASSPSEGGPFGEQYF
TRBD1 | TRBJ2-2 | TRBV28 | NA | TGTGCCAGCAGTTTGTCGGACAGGTTGAACACCGGGGAGCTGTTTTTT | CASSLSDRLNTGELFF
TRBD1 | TRBJ1-5 | TRBV12-5 | few | TGTGCTAGTGGCTTCGGGGGGACAGTGTATAGCAATCAGCCCCAGCATTTT | CASGFGGTVYSNQPQHF
TRBD2 | TRBJ2-7 | TRBV5-4 | NA | TGTGCCAGCAGCTCCACTAGCGGGAGGAACTACGAGCAGTACTTC | CASSSTSGRNYEQYF
NA | TRBJ1-1 | TRBV19 | NA | TGTGCCAGTAGTATCTACAGGGTCCCGAACACTGAAGCTTTCTTT | CASSIYRVPNTEAFF
NA | TRBJ1-6 | TRBV4-1 | NA | TGCGCCAGCAGCCAAGAACGGGGCAGGGGAGGCTCACCCCTCCACTTT | CASSQERGRGGSPLHF
TRBD1 | TRBJ1-1 | TRBV4-2 | NA | TGTGCCAGCAGCCAACGACAGGGTGAGACTGAAGCTTTCTTT | CASSQRQGETEAFF
TRBD2 | TRBJ2-5 | TRBV7-9 | NA | TGTGCCAGCAGCTGGACTAGCGGGGTAGAGACCCAGTACTTC | CASSWTSGVETQYF
NA | TRBJ2-2 | TRBV2 | once | TGTGCCAGCATTAGTAGCGGGAACACCGGGGAGCTGTTTTTT | CASISSGNTGELFF
TRBD1 | TRBJ1-2 | TRBV2 | NA | TGTGCCAGCAGACCCACAGGGGGAAACTATGGCTACACCTTC | CASRPTGGNYGYTF
NA | TRBJ1-5 | TRBV2 | NA | TGTGCCAGCAGCCTGAGAGGGGAACAGCCCCAGCATTTT | CASSLRGEQPQHF
TRBD1 | TRBJ2-6 | TRBV28 | NA | TGTGCCAGCAGTAGTTACAGGGGAACGGGGGCCAACGTCCTGACTTTC | CASSSYRGTGANVLTF
NA | TRBJ2-5 | TRBV7-9 | NA | TGTGCCAGCAGCTTACAGGTCGGCCGGATCCAAGAGACTCAGTACTTC | CASSLQVGRIQETQYF
TRBD1 | TRBJ1-6 | TRBV27 | NA | TGTGCCAGCAGCCTGGACAGGAGCTCCTATAATTCACCCCTCCACTTT | CASSLDRSSYNSPLHF
TRBD1 | TRBJ1-2 | TRBV4-1 | NA | TGCGCCAGCAGCCAAGACGCCGTTGACAGGGGAAAGGCCACATATGGCTACACCTTC | CASSQDAVDRGKATYGYTF
NA | TRBJ1-3 | TRBV9 | NA | TGTGCCAGCAGCGTAGGCGGCGCCTACTCTGGAAACACCATATATTTT | CASSVGGAYSGNTIYF
NA | TRBJ2-2 | TRBV7-9 | few | TGTGCCAGCAGCTTAAAGGTCACCGGGGAGCTGTTTTTT | CASSLKVTGELFF
TRBD1 | TRBJ2-3 | TRBV29-1 | once | TGCAGCGCTAGGACAGGGGGCACAGATACGCAGTATTTT | CSARTGGTDTQYF
NA | TRBJ2-5 | TRBV29-1 | NA | TGCAGCGTTGGAGGGCCCGGGCCCCAAGAGACCCAGTACTTC | CSVGGPGPQETQYF
NA | TRBJ2-1 | TRBV19 | NA | TGTGCCAGCGAGGGGAAGAGGAATGAGCAGTTCTTC | CASEGKRNEQFF
NA | TRBJ1-2 | TRBV4-3 | NA | TGCGCCAGCAGCCCAGCCAATTACGGGACCCCCTATGGCTACACCTTC | CASSPANYGTPYGYTF
NA | TRBJ2-7 | TRBV7-2 | NA | TGCGCCAGCAGCTTAGCGGGACAGGGTCTCTACGAGCAGTACTTC | CASSLAGQGLYEQYF
NA | TRBJ2-3 | TRBV6-5 | NA | TGTGCCAGCAGTCGGACTAGCACAGATACGCAGTATTTT | CASSRTSTDTQYF
NA | TRBJ2-7 | TRBV5-1 | few | TGCGCCAGCAGCCCATCGGTTGGGGGGTCCGGGCACGAGCAGTACTTC | CASSPSVGGSGHEQYF
TRBD1 | TRBJ1-4 | TRBV5-1 | NA | TGCGCCAGCAGCCTCGACAGGGGGAATGAAAAACTGTTTTTT | CASSLDRGNEKLFF
NA | TRBJ1-3 | TRBV10-3 | NA | TGTGCCATCAGTCGGCTCTCTGGAAACACCATATATTTT | CAISRLSGNTIYF
TRBD1 | TRBJ2-7 | TRBV7-2 | once | TGTGCCAGCAGCTGGGGCACAGGGGGCTCCGAGCAGTACTTC | CASSWGTGGSEQYF
NA | TRBJ1-2 | TRBV4-3 | NA | TGCGCCAGCAGCCAAGGGGGGTTGCTAGGGGATGGCTACACCTTC | CASSQGGLLGDGYTF
NA | TRBJ2-7 | TRBV28 | NA | TGTGCCAGCATGAGCGGGCCCTACGAGCAGTACTTC | CASMSGPYEQYF
NA | TRBJ2-2 | TRBV18 | NA | TGTGCCAGCTCAACGGACACCGGGGAGCTGTTTTTT | CASSTDTGELFF
TRBD2 | TRBJ2-3 | TRBV2 | NA | TGTGCCAGCAGTGAAGCCGGCGGGAGTACAGATACGCAGTATTTT | CASSEAGGSTDTQYF
NA | TRBJ2-7 | TRBV6-5 | NA | TGTGCCAGCAGTTACTCGGCTAGATCCTACGAGCAGTACTTC | CASSYSARSYEQYF
TRBD1 | TRBJ1-2 | TRBV5-3 | few | TGTGCCAGAAGCCTCAAGGACAGGGGCGAGGGCTACACCTTC | CARSLKDRGEGYTF
NA | TRBJ1-1 | TRBV2 | NA | TGTGCCAGCAGGCCAGGGGCGAGCACTGAAGCTTTCTTT | CASRPGASTEAFF
NA | TRBJ1-2 | TRBV5-1 | NA | TGCGCCAGTAGAGTAGGAACCGCCACGAATGGCTACACCTTC | CASRVGTATNGYTF
NA | TRBJ2-7 | TRBV5-6 | NA | TGTGCCAGCACATCGGGGGCAGGGGTTGGCGAGCAGTACTTC | CASTSGAGVGEQYF
NA | TRBJ2-5 | TRBV12-3/TRBV12-4 | NA | TGTGCCAGCAGTTTCGGCAGCCAAGAGACCCAGTACTTC | CASSFGSQETQYF
NA | TRBJ2-1 | TRBV6-2/TRBV6-3 | few | TGTGCCAGCAGTTTAAGCTCCTACAATGAGCAGTTCTTC | CASSLSSYNEQFF
NA | TRBJ2-3 | TRBV4-1 | NA | TGCGCCAGCAGCCGGGCCCCAACAGATACGCAGTATTTT | CASSRAPTDTQYF
NA | TRBJ1-5 | TRBV6-2/TRBV6-3 | NA | TGTGCCAGCAGTACAGGAGGGCTAGCTCAGCCCCAGCATTTT | CASSTGGLAQPQHF
TRBD1 | TRBJ2-7 | TRBV5-6 | NA | TGTGCCAGCAGCTTGTACCCGGGACAGACCTACGAGCAGTACTTC | CASSLYPGQTYEQYF
NA | TRBJ1-1 | TRBV24-1 | NA | TGTGCCACCAAGAATGCCGGGAACACTGAAGCTTTCTTT | CATKNAGNTEAFF
TRBD2 | TRBJ2-3 | TRBV2 | NA | TGTGCCAGCTCTAGCGGGGTCACAGATACGCAGTATTTT | CASSSGVTDTQYF
TRBD2 | TRBJ2-7 | TRBV11-2 | NA | TGTGCCAGCAGCTTTATGGGACTAGCGGGAGAGGTGAACGAGCAGTACTTC | CASSFMGLAGEVNEQYF
NA | TRBJ1-2 | TRBV19 | NA | TGTGCCAGTACCGATACAGGTTCCCATCTGTATGGCTACACCTTC | CASTDTGSHLYGYTF
NA | TRBJ1-1 | TRBV7-3 | NA | TGTGCCAGTTCAGGCAATAGGAACACTGAAGCTTTCTTT | CASSGNRNTEAFF
NA | TRBJ1-4 | TRBV15 | NA | TGTGCCACCAGCAGAGATTCGGATACCTTGGACAGACTTAATGAAAAACTGTTTTTT | CATSRDSDTLDRLNEKLFF
NA | TRBJ2-1 | TRBV11-2 | NA | TGTGCCAGCAGCCGCTCCAGTGAGCAGTTCTTC | CASSRSSEQFF
TRBD2 | TRBJ2-7 | TRBV6-2/TRBV6-3 | NA | TGTGCCAGCAGCCCCTTAGCGGGGGGCTCCTACGAGCAGTACTTC | CASSPLAGGSYEQYF
NA | TRBJ2-7 | TRBV5-1 | NA | TGCGCCAGCAGTCTGGGGACCTACGAGCAGTACTTC | CASSLGTYEQYF
TRBD2 | TRBJ2-5 | TRBV7-8 | NA | TGTGCCAGCAGCATGAAAAGTTGGGGGGGGGTTCAAGAGACCCAGTACTTC | CASSMKSWGGVQETQYF
TRBD1 | TRBJ2-5 | TRBV13 | NA | TGTGCCAGCAGCCGGGCGGGACAGGGGGAAGAGACCCAGTACTTC | CASSRAGQGEETQYF